This section outlines one T cell receptor beta chain sequence together with its context. This CDR3 is 13 amino acids long. Per germline, CDR1 SGHTA and CDR2 FQGNSA. The V and J ends lost 3 bases and 7 bases respectively, with 13 bases between them. The authors obtained PBMCs from around 11 ml of fresh peripheral blood. These data belong to a study of T cells in Graves' hyperthyroidism and ophthalmopathy. RNA transcripts served as the template for amplifying TCR beta CDR3 regions. During a first-round RT-PCR of the TCR CDR3, the HTBI primer set was used. TCRdb used MiXCR to reprocess the multiplex PCR reads, holding one entry per CDR3 protein. The profile shows hundreds of thousands of distinct CDR3 sequences, 22% of them singletons.

The TCR comes from a woman aged 70-85 years with Graves' ophthalmopathy. The sequenced sample consisted of blood. The chain couples TRBV7-2 to TRBJ2-7; D unresolved. CDR3 protein: CASSFPNHGEQYF. The CDR3 region has the DNA TGTGCCAGCAGCTTCCCTAACCATGGGGAGCAGTACTTC.